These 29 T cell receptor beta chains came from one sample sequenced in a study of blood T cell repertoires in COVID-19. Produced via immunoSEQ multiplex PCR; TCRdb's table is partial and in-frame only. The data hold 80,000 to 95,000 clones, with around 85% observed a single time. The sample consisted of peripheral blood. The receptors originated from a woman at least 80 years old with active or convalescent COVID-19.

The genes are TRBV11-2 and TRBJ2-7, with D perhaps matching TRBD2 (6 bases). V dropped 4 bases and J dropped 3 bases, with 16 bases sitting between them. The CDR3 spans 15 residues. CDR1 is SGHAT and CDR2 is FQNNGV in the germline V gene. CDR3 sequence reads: CASSSPTEGHYEQYF. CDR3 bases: TGTGCCAGCAGCTCCCCAACGGAGGGTCACTACGAGCAGTACTTC.

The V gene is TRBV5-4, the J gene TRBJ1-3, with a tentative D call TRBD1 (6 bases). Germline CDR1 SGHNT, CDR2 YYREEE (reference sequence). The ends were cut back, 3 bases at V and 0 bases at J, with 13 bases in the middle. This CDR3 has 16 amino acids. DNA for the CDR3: TGTGCCAGCAGCTCCGGCCTAGGGGGCTCTGGAAACACCATATATTTT. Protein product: CASSSGLGGSGNTIYF. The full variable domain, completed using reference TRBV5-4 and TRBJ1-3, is ETGVTQSPTHLIKTRGQQVTLRCSSQSGHNTVSWYQQALGQGPQFIFQYYREEENGRGNFPPRFSGLQFPNYSSELNVNALELDDSALYLCASSSGLGGSGNTIYFGEGSWLTVV.

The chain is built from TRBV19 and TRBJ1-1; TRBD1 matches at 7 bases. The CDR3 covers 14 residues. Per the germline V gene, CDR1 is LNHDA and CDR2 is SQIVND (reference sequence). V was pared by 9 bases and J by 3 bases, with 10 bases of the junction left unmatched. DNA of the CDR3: TGTGCCAGCGGGACAGCCCACGGCGACACTGAAGCTTTCTTT. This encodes CASGTAHGDTEAFF. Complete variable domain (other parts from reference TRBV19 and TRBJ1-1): DGGITQSPKYLFRKEGQNVTLSCEQNLNHDAMYWYRQDPGQGLRLIYYSQIVNDFQKGDIAEGYSVSREKKESFPLTVTSAQKNPTAFYLCASGTAHGDTEAFFGQGTRLTVV.

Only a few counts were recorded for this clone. CDR3 bases: TGTGCCAGCAGTCTTAGGACACAGGGCCACAATGAGCAGTTCTTC. Translation: CASSLRTQGHNEQFF. V usage is TRBV3-1 (or the pseudogene TRBV3-2) and J usage is TRBJ2-1, with D possibly TRBD1 on 6 matching bases. Trimming took off 6 bases at V and 5 bases at J, with 17 bases between the two ends. Germline V CDR1 and CDR2: LGHDT, YNNKEL (reference sequence). This CDR3 region has 15 residues.

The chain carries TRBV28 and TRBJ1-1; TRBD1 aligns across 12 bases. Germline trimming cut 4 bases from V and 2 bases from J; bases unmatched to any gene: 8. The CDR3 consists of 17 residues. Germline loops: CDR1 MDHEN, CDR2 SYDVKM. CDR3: CASSSAGTGGPNTEAFF. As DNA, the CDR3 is TGTGCCAGCAGTTCGGCCGGGACAGGGGGCCCAAACACTGAAGCTTTCTTT.

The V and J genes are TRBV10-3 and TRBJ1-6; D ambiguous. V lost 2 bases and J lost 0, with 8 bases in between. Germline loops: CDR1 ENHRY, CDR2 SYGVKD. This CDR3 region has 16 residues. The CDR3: CAISELESSYNSPLHF. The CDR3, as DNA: TGTGCCATCAGTGAGCTGGAGAGCTCCTATAATTCACCCCTCCACTTT.

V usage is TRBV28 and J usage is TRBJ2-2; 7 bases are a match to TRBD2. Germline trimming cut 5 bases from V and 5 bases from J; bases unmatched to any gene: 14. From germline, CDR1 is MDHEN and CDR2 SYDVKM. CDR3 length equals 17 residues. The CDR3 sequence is CASSLKLGRVRTGELFF. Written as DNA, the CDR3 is TGTGCCAGCAGTCTAAAGTTGGGGAGGGTGAGGACCGGGGAGCTGTTTTTT.

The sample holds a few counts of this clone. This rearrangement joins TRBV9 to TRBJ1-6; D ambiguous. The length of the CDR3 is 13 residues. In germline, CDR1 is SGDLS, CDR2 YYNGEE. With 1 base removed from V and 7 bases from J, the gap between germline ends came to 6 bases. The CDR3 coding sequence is TGTGCCAGCAGCGTATCGGGGAATTCACCCCTCCACTTT. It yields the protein CASSVSGNSPLHF.

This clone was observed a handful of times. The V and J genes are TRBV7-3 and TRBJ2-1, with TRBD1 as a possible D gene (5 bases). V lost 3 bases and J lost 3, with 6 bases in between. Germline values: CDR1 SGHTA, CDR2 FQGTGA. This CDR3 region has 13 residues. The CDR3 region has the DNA TGTGCCAGCAGCTTGGACATCTACAATGAGCAGTTCTTC. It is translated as CASSLDIYNEQFF.

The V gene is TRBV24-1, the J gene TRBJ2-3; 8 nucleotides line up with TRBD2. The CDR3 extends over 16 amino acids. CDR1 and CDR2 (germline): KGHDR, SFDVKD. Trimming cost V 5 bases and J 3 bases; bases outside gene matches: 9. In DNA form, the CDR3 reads TGTGCCACCAGTGTAGCCAGCGGGGGTAGGACAGATACGCAGTATTTT. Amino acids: CATSVASGGRTDTQYF.

CDR3 DNA: TGTGCCTGGGGAAATATCGGTCAGCCCCAGCATTTT. Its translation is CAWGNIGQPQHF. The chain carries TRBV30 and TRBJ1-5; D call uncertain. CDR1 GTSNPN and CDR2 SVGIG come from the germline V gene (reference sequence). CDR3 length: 12 residues. The V and J ends lost 5 bases and 6 bases respectively, with 11 bases between them.

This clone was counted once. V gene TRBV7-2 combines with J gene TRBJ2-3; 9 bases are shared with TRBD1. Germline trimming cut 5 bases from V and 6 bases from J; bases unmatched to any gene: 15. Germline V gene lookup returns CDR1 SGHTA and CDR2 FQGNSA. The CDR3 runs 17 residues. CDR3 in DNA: TGTGCCAGCAGCGCTTCCGGGACAGGGAGTTCGTTTGATACGCAGTATTTT. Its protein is CASSASGTGSSFDTQYF. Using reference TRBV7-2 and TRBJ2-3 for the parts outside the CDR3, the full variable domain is GAGVSQSPSNKVTEKGKDVELRCDPISGHTALYWYRQSLGQGLEFLIYFQGNSAPDKSGLPSDRFSAERTGGSVSTLTIQRTQQEDSAVYLCASSASGTGSSFDTQYFGPGTRLTVL.

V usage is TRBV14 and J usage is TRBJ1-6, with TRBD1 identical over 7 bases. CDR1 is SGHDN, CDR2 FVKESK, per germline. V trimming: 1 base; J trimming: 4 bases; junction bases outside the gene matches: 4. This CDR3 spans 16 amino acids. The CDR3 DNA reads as TGTGCCAGCAGCCAAGTGGGCAGGGGGTATAATTCACCCCTCCACTTT. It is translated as CASSQVGRGYNSPLHF. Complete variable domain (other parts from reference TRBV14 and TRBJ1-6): EAGVTQFPSHSVIEKGQTVTLRCDPISGHDNLYWYRRVMGKEIKFLLHFVKESKQDESGMPNNRFLAERTGGTYSTLKVQPAELEDSGVYFCASSQVGRGYNSPLHFGNGTRLTVT.

The CDR3 coding sequence is TGTGCCAGCAGTTTATTCGGAACAGCCTCCTTTGGGCAGTACTTC. Amino acids: CASSLFGTASFGQYF. The rearrangement joins TRBV27 to TRBJ2-7; D gene unclear. CDR1 is MNHEY and CDR2 is SMNVEV in the germline V gene (reference sequence). Trimming removed 1 base from V and 9 bases from J, with 19 bases in between. The CDR3 extends over 15 amino acids.

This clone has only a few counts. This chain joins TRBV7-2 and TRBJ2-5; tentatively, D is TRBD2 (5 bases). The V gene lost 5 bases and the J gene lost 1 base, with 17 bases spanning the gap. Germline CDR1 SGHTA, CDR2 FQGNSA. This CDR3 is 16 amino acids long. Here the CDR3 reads CASSGSSRGSQETQYF. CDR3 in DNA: TGTGCCAGCAGCGGCTCAAGTCGAGGGTCCCAAGAGACCCAGTACTTC.

DNA for the CDR3: TGTGCCAGCAGCCGAGGACAGAACAATGAGCAGTTCTTC. Translation gives CASSRGQNNEQFF. The V call is TRBV6-5, the J call TRBJ2-1; possible D gene TRBD1, 6 bases. Germline values: CDR1 MNHEY, CDR2 SVGAGI. Trimming took off 6 bases at V and 5 bases at J, with 11 bases between the two ends. The CDR3 extends over 13 amino acids.

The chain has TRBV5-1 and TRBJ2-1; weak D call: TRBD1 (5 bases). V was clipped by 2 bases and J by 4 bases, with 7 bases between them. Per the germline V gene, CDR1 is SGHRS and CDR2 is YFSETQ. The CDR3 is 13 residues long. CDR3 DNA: TGCGCCAGCAGCTTACGACAGTACAATGAGCAGTTCTTC. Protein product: CASSLRQYNEQFF.

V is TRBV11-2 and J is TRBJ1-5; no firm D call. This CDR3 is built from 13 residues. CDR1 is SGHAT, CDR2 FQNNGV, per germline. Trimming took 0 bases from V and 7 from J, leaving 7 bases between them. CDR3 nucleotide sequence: TGTGCCAGCAGCTTAGATCGGGTCCAGCCCCAGCATTTT. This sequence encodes CASSLDRVQPQHF.

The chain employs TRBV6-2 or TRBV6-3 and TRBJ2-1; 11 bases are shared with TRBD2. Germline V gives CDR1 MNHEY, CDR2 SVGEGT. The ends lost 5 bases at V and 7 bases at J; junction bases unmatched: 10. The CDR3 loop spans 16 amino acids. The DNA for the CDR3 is TGTGCCAGCAGTAACATAGCGGGAGGGCCATCAAATGAGCAGTTCTTC. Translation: CASSNIAGGPSNEQFF.

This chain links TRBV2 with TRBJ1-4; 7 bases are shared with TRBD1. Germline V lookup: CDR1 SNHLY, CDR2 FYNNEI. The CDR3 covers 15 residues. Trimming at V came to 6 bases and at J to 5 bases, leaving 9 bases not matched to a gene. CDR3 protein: CASRQTGVVNEKLFF. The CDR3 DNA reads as TGTGCCAGCAGACAAACAGGGGTGGTGAATGAAAAACTGTTTTTT.

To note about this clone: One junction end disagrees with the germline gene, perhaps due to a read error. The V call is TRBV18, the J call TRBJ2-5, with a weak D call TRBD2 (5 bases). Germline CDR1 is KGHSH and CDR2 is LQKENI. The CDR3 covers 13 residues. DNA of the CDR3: TGTGCCGGCTCACCACCCGGGGAAGAGACCCAGTACTTC. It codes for CAGSPPGEETQYF.

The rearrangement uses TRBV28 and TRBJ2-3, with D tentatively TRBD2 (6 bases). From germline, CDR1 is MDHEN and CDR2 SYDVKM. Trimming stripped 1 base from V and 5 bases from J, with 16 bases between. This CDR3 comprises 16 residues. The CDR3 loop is CASSLFGTPSQDTQYF. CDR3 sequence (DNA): TGTGCCAGCAGTTTATTCGGGACTCCTTCACAAGATACGCAGTATTTT.

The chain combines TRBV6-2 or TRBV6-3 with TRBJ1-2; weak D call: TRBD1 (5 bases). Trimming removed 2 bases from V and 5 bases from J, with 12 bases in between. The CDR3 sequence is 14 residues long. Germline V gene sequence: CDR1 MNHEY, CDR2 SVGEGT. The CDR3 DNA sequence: TGTGCCAGCAGTTACAGTGACAGAACATATGGCTACACCTTC. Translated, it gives CASSYSDRTYGYTF.

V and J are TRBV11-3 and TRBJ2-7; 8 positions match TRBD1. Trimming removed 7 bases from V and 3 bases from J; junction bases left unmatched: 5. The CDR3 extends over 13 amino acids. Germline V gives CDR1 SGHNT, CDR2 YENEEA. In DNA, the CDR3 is TGTGCCAGCATCGGGACAGGCTACTACGAGCAGTACTTC. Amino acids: CASIGTGYYEQYF.

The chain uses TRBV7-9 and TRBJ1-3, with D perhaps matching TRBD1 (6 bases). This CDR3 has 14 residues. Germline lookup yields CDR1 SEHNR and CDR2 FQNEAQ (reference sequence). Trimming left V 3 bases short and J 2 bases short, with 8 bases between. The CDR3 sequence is CASSLQGTGNTIYF. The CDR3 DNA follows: TGTGCCAGCAGCTTGCAGGGGACTGGAAACACCATATATTTT.

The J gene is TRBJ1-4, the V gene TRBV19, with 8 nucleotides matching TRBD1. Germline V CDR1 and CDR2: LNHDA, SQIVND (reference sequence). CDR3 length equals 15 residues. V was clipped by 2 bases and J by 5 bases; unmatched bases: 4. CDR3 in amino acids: CASSIRQGRNEKLFF. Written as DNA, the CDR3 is TGTGCCAGTAGTATAAGACAGGGGAGAAATGAAAAACTGTTTTTT. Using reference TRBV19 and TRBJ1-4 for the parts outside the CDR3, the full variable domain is DGGITQSPKYLFRKEGQNVTLSCEQNLNHDAMYWYRQDPGQGLRLIYYSQIVNDFQKGDIAEGYSVSREKKESFPLTVTSAQKNPTAFYLCASSIRQGRNEKLFFGSGTQLSVL.

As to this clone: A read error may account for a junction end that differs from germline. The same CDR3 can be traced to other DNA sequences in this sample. The CDR3 coding sequence is TGTGCCAGCAGCCTACAGGGCGGCTATGGTTACACCTTC. This translates into CASSLQGGYGYTF. This chain links TRBV7-3 with TRBJ1-2; perhaps TRBD1 as D (6 bases). Germline CDR1 SGHTA, CDR2 FQGTGA. This CDR3 comprises 13 residues. Full variable domain (missing parts from reference TRBV7-3 and TRBJ1-2): GAGVSQTPSNKVTEKGKYVELRCDPISGHTALYWYRQSLGQGPEFLIYFQGTGAADDSGLPNDRFFAVRPEGSVSTLKIQRTERGDSAVYLCASSLQGGYGYTFGSGTRLTVV.

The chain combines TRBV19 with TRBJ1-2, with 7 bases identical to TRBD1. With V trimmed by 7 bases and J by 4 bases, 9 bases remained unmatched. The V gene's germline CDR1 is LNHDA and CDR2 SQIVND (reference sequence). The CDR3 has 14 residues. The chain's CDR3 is CASIRTGASYGYTF. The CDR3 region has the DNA TGTGCCAGTATCCGAACAGGGGCAAGCTATGGCTACACCTTC.

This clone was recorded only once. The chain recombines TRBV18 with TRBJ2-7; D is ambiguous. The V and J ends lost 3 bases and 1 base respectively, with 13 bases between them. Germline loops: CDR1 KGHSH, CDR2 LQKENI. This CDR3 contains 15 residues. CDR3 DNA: TGTGCCAGCTCACCTCTATTTACTGAATCCTACGAGCAGTACTTC. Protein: CASSPLFTESYEQYF.